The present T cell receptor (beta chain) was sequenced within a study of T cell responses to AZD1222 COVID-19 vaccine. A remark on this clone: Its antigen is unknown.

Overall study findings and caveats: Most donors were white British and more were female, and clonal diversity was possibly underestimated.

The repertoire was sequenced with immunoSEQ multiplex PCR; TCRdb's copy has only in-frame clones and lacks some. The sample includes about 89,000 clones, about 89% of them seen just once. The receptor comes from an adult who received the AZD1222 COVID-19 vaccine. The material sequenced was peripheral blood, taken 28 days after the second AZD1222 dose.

The CDR3 DNA sequence: TGTGCCAGCAGTGCCACAGGACCCTACAATGAGCAGTTCTTC. It translates to CASSATGPYNEQFF. This chain connects TRBV2 to TRBJ2-1; D might be TRBD1 (5 bases). The CDR3 runs 14 residues. V lost 4 bases to trimming and J lost 2 bases, with 9 bases between them. CDR1 is SNHLY, CDR2 FYNNEI, per germline.